These T cell receptor beta chains were read from a single sample in a study of T cells in Graves' hyperthyroidism and ophthalmopathy. Via MiXCR, TCRdb re-called the multiplex PCR reads, giving one row per CDR3 protein. The sample comprises around 350,000 distinct CDR3 sequences, 13% to 15% of which are singletons, and roughly a fifth rests with the top ten. Sequencing was carried out using blood. The source of these receptors is a woman in her 30s with Graves' ophthalmopathy. The CDR3 runs from the conserved cysteine through the conserved F or W. A D gene is named only where the DNA matches it firmly. Part of the rows lack a size; the others show once, few, many or a class for expanded clones.

V	J	D	size	DNA	CDR3
TRBV7-2	TRBJ1-5	.	many	TGTGCCAGCAGCCCGAGGGGGGGGAGCCGCCAGCCCCAGCATTTT	CASSPRGGSRQPQHF
TRBV2	TRBJ2-5	TRBD2	many	TGTGCCAGGGATGCTAGCGGGGGGGCAGAGACCCAGTACTTC	CARDASGGAETQYF
TRBV9	TRBJ2-7	.	many	TGTGCCAGCAGCGTAGGGATTGGTAATGGGGGAAACGAGCAGTACTTC	CASSVGIGNGGNEQYF
TRBV27	TRBJ1-2	.	few	TGTGCCAGCAGTCCATTGGTGGGTGGCTACACCTTC	CASSPLVGGYTF
TRBV7-9	TRBJ2-5	TRBD2	many	TGTGCCAGCAGAAGACTAGCGGGCGAAGAGACCCAGTACTTC	CASRRLAGEETQYF
TRBV11-3	TRBJ2-1	TRBD2	many	TGTGCCAGCAGCTTAAGTAGCGGGGGTTTCAACAATGAGCAGTTCTTC	CASSLSSGGFNNEQFF
TRBV6-2/TRBV6-3	TRBJ2-2	.	.	TGTGCCAGCGCCCAAGGGAACACCGGGGAGCTGTTTTTT	CASAQGNTGELFF
TRBV6-2/TRBV6-3	TRBJ2-3	TRBD2	.	TGTGCCAGCAGTGGACTAGCGGGGGGTGGAGATACGCAGTATTTT	CASSGLAGGGDTQYF
TRBV6-1	TRBJ1-4	TRBD1	.	TGTGCCAGCAGTGAAGGACAGGGGAATGAAAAACTGTTTTTT	CASSEGQGNEKLFF
TRBV30	TRBJ1-5	.	many	TGTGCCTGGAGTTCCAAGGGGAATCAGCCCCAGCATTTT	CAWSSKGNQPQHF
TRBV27	TRBJ1-2	.	many	TGTGCCAGCAGTGACAGGCCGAGAGAGGAGGGCTACACCTTC	CASSDRPREEGYTF
TRBV29-1	TRBJ1-1	TRBD1	many	TGCAGCATCAGACAGGGGGTGAACACTGAAGCTTTCTTT	CSIRQGVNTEAFF
TRBV20-1	TRBJ2-5	.	many	TGCAGTGCTAGAGATTCAGTGGGGGCGTACCAAGAGACCCAGTACTTC	CSARDSVGAYQETQYF
TRBV7-9	TRBJ2-7	.	.	TGTGCCAGCAGCTTAGATCCGGGAGCCTGCGAGCAGTACTTC	CASSLDPGACEQYF
TRBV30	TRBJ1-2	.	.	TGTGCCTGGAGTCCCGCCTTTGGGGGGGCGCGAGGCTACACCTTC	CAWSPAFGGARGYTF
TRBV7-8	TRBJ2-1	.	many	TGTGCCAGCAGTCATCGGGGTTACAATGAGCAGTTCTTC	CASSHRGYNEQFF
TRBV12-3/TRBV12-4	TRBJ1-6	.	many	TGTGCCAGCAGTTTGGTACGGAATAATTCACCCCTCCACTTT	CASSLVRNNSPLHF
TRBV6-2/TRBV6-3	TRBJ1-1	.	few	TGTGCCAGCAGAGAGCGAAACAGGTTGAACACTGAAGCTTTCTTT	CASRERNRLNTEAFF
TRBV27	TRBJ1-1	.	many	TGTGCCAGCAGTTTGGGACAACCCATGAACACTGAAGCTTTCTTT	CASSLGQPMNTEAFF
TRBV6-1	TRBJ1-6	TRBD1	many	TGTGCCAGCAGTATACAGGGGTCGAATTCACCCCTCCACTTT	CASSIQGSNSPLHF
TRBV7-9	TRBJ2-1	TRBD2	many	TGTGCCAGCAGCTCCAGGGGGGGACTAGCGCCGCAGCAGTTCTTC	CASSSRGGLAPQQFF
TRBV20-1	TRBJ1-6	TRBD1	.	TGCAGTGCTAGACCCCAGGGGGCATTGAGTAATTCACCCCTCCACTTT	CSARPQGALSNSPLHF
TRBV30	TRBJ2-3	TRBD2	.	TGTGCCTGGAAGTGGCTAGCGGGGGGCAGAACAGATACGCAGTATTTT	CAWKWLAGGRTDTQYF
TRBV20-1	TRBJ2-1	TRBD1	many	TGCAGTGCTAAACCGACAGGGCCCTACAATGAGCAGTTCTTC	CSAKPTGPYNEQFF
TRBV19	TRBJ1-1	.	many	TGTGCCAGTAGTATCGCGCCGAATTTTTTGAACACTGAAGCTTTCTTT	CASSIAPNFLNTEAFF
TRBV20-1	TRBJ2-1	.	.	TGCAGTGCCAGCAGCGGAGGGCGGGGGCCGTTATACAATGAGCAGTTCTTC	CSASSGGRGPLYNEQFF
TRBV11-2	TRBJ2-3	.	many	TGTGCCAGCAGCTTGGGGCGGAAGGGAATTGGCACAGATACGCAGTATTTT	CASSLGRKGIGTDTQYF
TRBV2	TRBJ1-4	.	.	TGTGCCAGCAGTGAATGGGCAGGGGTTGAAAAACTGTTTTTT	CASSEWAGVEKLFF
TRBV28	TRBJ2-5	.	many	TGTGCCAGCAGTTTAGGTGGGGGCACATATCAAGAGACCCAGTACTTC	CASSLGGGTYQETQYF
TRBV18	TRBJ2-1	.	many	TGTGCCAGCTCGCCTGCGAACGGGGGCGGTGAGCAGTTCTTC	CASSPANGGGEQFF
TRBV6-1	TRBJ2-7	.	many	TGTGCCAGCAGTGAAAGAGGACGATCGAGGGACGAGCAGTACTTC	CASSERGRSRDEQYF
TRBV7-9	TRBJ2-1	TRBD1	many	TGTGCCAGCAGCCCCCGGACAGGGGGATTCAATGAGCAGTTCTTC	CASSPRTGGFNEQFF
TRBV7-2	TRBJ2-7	.	many	TGTGCCAGCAGCTTAGCTCCGTCCAACGAGCAGTACTTC	CASSLAPSNEQYF
TRBV7-2	TRBJ2-3	.	.	TGTACCAGCAGCTCTCTGATCGGGGACGATACGCAGTATTTT	CTSSSLIGDDTQYF
TRBV12-3/TRBV12-4	TRBJ1-2	.	many	TGTGCCAGCAGCCCCGGGGAAACTAACTATGGCTACACCTTC	CASSPGETNYGYTF
TRBV5-1	TRBJ1-1	.	many	TGCGCCAGCAGCCAGCGGCCGTTGGGGGTGAACACTGAAGCTTTCTTT	CASSQRPLGVNTEAFF
TRBV2	TRBJ2-3	.	few	TGTGCCAGCAGTGCCAGTCGGGGATACAGCACAGATACGCAGTATTTT	CASSASRGYSTDTQYF
TRBV7-3	TRBJ2-3	.	many	TGTGCCAGCAGCTCCCAAACTACAGATACGCAGTATTTT	CASSSQTTDTQYF
TRBV2	TRBJ2-2	.	many	TGTGCCAGCAGTCTCGACAGTCAGGGAACCGGGGAGCTGTTTTTT	CASSLDSQGTGELFF
TRBV20-1	TRBJ2-1	.	.	TGCAGTGCTAGTATGATGGCTAGGTCGGGGAATGAGCAGTTCTTC	CSASMMARSGNEQFF
TRBV2	TRBJ2-7	.	many	TGTGCCAGCAGTGAGGAGGACGAGCAGTACTTC	CASSEEDEQYF
TRBV7-9	TRBJ2-5	.	many	TGTGCCAGCAGCTTAGACGGATGGGGCAGAGGGGCACAAGAGACCCAGTACTTC	CASSLDGWGRGAQETQYF
TRBV24-1	TRBJ2-7	.	many	TGTGCCACCAGTGATTTTAAGGGGAGGGAGCAGTACTTC	CATSDFKGREQYF
TRBV24-1	TRBJ2-1	.	many	TGTGCCACCAGTGATTCTGGGGCCTCCGCGGCGACGGGTGAGCAGTTCTTC	CATSDSGASAATGEQFF
TRBV6-1	TRBJ1-2	.	many	TGTGCCAGCAGTGAAAGTGGGGGGAATCGTGATGGCTACACCTTC	CASSESGGNRDGYTF
TRBV7-8	TRBJ2-2	.	many	TGTGCCAGCAGCTCCCCGTGGGGGACCGCAGGCGGGGAGCTGTTTTTT	CASSSPWGTAGGELFF
TRBV28	TRBJ2-7	.	many	TGTGCCAGCAGTTCCCCGGGAGCCTACGAGCAGTACTTC	CASSSPGAYEQYF
TRBV20-1	TRBJ1-1	TRBD1	many	TGCAGTGCTACTCGGCAGGGGGCTTTAAACACTGAAGCTTTCTTT	CSATRQGALNTEAFF
TRBV7-2	TRBJ2-2	.	.	TGTGCATCGGACAGGAACACCGGGGAGCTGTTTTTT	CASDRNTGELFF
TRBV10-2	TRBJ2-1	TRBD2	few	TGCGCCAGCAGTATACTAGCGGGGGAGCTTAGTATGTCTGAGCAGTTCTTC	CASSILAGELSMSEQFF